These 17 T cell receptor beta chains were sequenced from one sample in a study of beta chain features in type 1 diabetes. Study-wide results and caveats: For Type 1 diabetes patients, all four CD4+ subsets carried TCRB CDR3s that were moderately but significantly shorter.

The isolated RNA, all of it, was reverse transcribed, so expressed TCRB transcripts were what got sequenced. Using immunoSEQ multiplex PCR, the repertoire was profiled, and TCRdb retains in-frame clones only, with some absent. The sample has hundreds of thousands of clones, over 12% seen once; the top ten hold 0.04%. The antigens of these receptors remain unknown. The specimen sequenced was naive CD4+ T cells from blood. These receptors originate from a man aged 18 to 30 with type 1 diabetes.

The chain is built from TRBV9 and TRBJ2-7, with D maybe TRBD2 (6 bases). The CDR3 is made up of 14 amino acids. CDR1 and CDR2 from the germline V gene are SGDLS and YYNGEE. Trimming took off 4 bases at V and 6 bases at J, with 17 bases between the two ends. The CDR3 here is CASSPGTGVGEQYF. DNA of the CDR3: TGTGCCAGCAGCCCCGGGACTGGAGTCGGCGAGCAGTACTTC.

J is TRBJ2-5 and V is TRBV2, with 8 positions matching TRBD1. Germline CDR1 reads SNHLY; CDR2 reads FYNNEI. The CDR3 has 14 amino acids. Trimming took 4 bases from V and 2 from J; bases not matched to a gene: 3. The CDR3 here is CASSVRTGQETQYF. The CDR3 DNA sequence: TGTGCCAGCAGTGTACGGACAGGGCAAGAGACCCAGTACTTC.

This clone was seen a single time. The chain employs TRBV6-6 and TRBJ1-2; D is unclear. V lost 2 bases and J lost 6, with 13 bases in between. The V gene's germline CDR1 is MNHNY and CDR2 SVGAGI (reference sequence). The CDR3 sequence is 14 residues long. DNA for the CDR3: TGTGCCAGCAGTTACGGAGTATATCAGAATGGCTACACCTTC. Translating gives CASSYGVYQNGYTF.

The chain has TRBV27 and TRBJ2-1, with D possibly TRBD1 on 6 matching bases. The CDR3 spans 14 residues. Germline V lookup: CDR1 MNHEY, CDR2 SMNVEV (reference sequence). The V end was cut by 8 bases, the J end by 1 base, with 12 bases between. Here the CDR3 reads CASSTGWSYNEQFF. In DNA form, the CDR3 reads TGTGCCAGCTCAACAGGGTGGTCCTACAATGAGCAGTTCTTC.

The J gene is TRBJ2-5, the V gene TRBV4-1; 8 bases agree with TRBD1. V lost 1 base, J lost 5 bases, and 9 bases stayed unmatched. The V gene's germline CDR1 is MGHRA and CDR2 YSYEKL. The CDR3 totals 16 residues. The CDR3 reads CASSQGVDRGWETQYF. Here the CDR3 DNA reads TGCGCCAGCAGCCAAGGCGTCGACAGGGGCTGGGAGACCCAGTACTTC.

This clone has only a few counts. This chain links TRBV28 with TRBJ2-1, with TRBD2 matching 7 bases. Looked up from germline, CDR1 is MDHEN and CDR2 is SYDVKM. This CDR3 region has 16 residues. Trimming removed 6 bases from V and 0 bases from J; junction bases left unmatched: 8. The CDR3: CASSPRAGSSYNEQFF. CDR3 in DNA: TGTGCCAGCAGCCCGAGAGCGGGGAGCTCCTACAATGAGCAGTTCTTC.

V and J are TRBV7-9 and TRBJ2-1; 8 nucleotides align to TRBD2. V gave up 6 bases and J gave up 1 base; unmatched junction bases: 5. Germline CDR1 is SEHNR and CDR2 is FQNEAQ (reference sequence). This CDR3 spans 15 amino acids. Written as DNA, the CDR3 is TGTGCCAGCAGGCTACTAGCGGAATCCTACAATGAGCAGTTCTTC. Protein product: CASRLLAESYNEQFF.

As regards this clone: Additional DNA sequences in this sample encode the identical CDR3. The chain has TRBV5-4 and TRBJ2-1, with unresolved D. The CDR3 spans 15 residues. The ends were cut back, 0 bases at V and 0 bases at J, with 7 bases in the middle. Germline loops: CDR1 SGHNT, CDR2 YYREEE (reference sequence). The CDR3 DNA follows: TGTGCCAGCAGCTTGGCGCTCAGCTCCTACAATGAGCAGTTCTTC. This sequence encodes CASSLALSSYNEQFF.

This clone showed up just a few times. This chain connects TRBV7-2 to TRBJ2-3; TRBD1 or TRBD2 may be the D gene (5 bases each). Germline V gene sequence: CDR1 SGHTA, CDR2 FQGNSA. V dropped 2 bases and J dropped 8 bases, with 17 bases sitting between them. The CDR3 runs 15 residues. The CDR3 spells CASSLMWGTRATQYF. In DNA, the CDR3 is TGTGCCAGCAGCTTAATGTGGGGGACCAGGGCTACGCAGTATTTT.

This clone has just a few counts. The chain joins TRBV7-2 to TRBJ2-7; possibly TRBD2 for D (6 bases). V was trimmed by 2 bases and J by 6 bases, leaving 23 bases between them. Germline V gene sequence: CDR1 SGHTA, CDR2 FQGNSA. The CDR3 spans 17 residues. DNA for the CDR3: TGTGCCAGCAGCTTATCCATGGGATGGGGGGAGACGGGCGAGCAGTACTTC. Its translation: CASSLSMGWGETGEQYF. Full variable domain (remainder filled in from reference TRBV7-2 and TRBJ2-7): GAGVSQSPSNKVTEKGKDVELRCDPISGHTALYWYRQSLGQGLEFLIYFQGNSAPDKSGLPSDRFSAERTGGSVSTLTIQRTQQEDSAVYLCASSLSMGWGETGEQYFGPGTRLTVT.

A few counts support this clone. V is TRBV9 and J is TRBJ1-2, with D possibly TRBD1 on 6 matching bases. V lost 0 bases, J lost 6 bases, and 12 bases lay in between. The CDR3 totals 14 residues. CDR1 SGDLS and CDR2 YYNGEE come from the germline V gene. The CDR3 sequence is CASSVGVGGDGYTF. CDR3 DNA sequence: TGTGCCAGCAGCGTAGGTGTGGGGGGCGATGGCTACACCTTC.

The gene calls are TRBV7-3 and TRBJ2-5; a possible D gene is TRBD2 (6 bases). The CDR3 has 16 residues. Looked up from germline, CDR1 is SGHTA and CDR2 is FQGTGA. V dropped 6 bases and J dropped 0 bases, with 17 bases sitting between them. As DNA, the CDR3 is TGTGCCAGCAGTGAAAGCGTGGCGGGGAACCAAGAGACCCAGTACTTC. Its protein is CASSESVAGNQETQYF.

V gene TRBV7-2 combines with J gene TRBJ2-3; unclear D gene. The CDR3 is made up of 11 amino acids. Germline loops: CDR1 SGHTA, CDR2 FQGNSA. V shed 5 bases and J shed 7 bases, with 7 bases lying between them. CDR3 amino acids: CASSLLNTQYF. The DNA of the CDR3 is TGTGCCAGCAGCCTGCTCAATACGCAGTATTTT.

Only a few counts were recorded for this clone. The gene calls are TRBV29-1 and TRBJ2-7; 7 bases are shared with TRBD2. CDR3 length: 16 residues. Trimming removed 6 bases from V and 2 bases from J; junction bases left unmatched: 16. In germline, CDR1 is SQVTM, CDR2 ANQGSEA. CDR3 in amino acids: CSVGGTRASGPYEQYF. The CDR3 DNA sequence: TGCAGCGTCGGAGGCACGCGCGCTAGCGGTCCCTACGAGCAGTACTTC.

This clone was seen a few times. V is TRBV10-3 and J is TRBJ2-2; D uncertain. This CDR3 has 13 amino acids. Trimming pared 4 bases from V and 2 bases from J, leaving 5 bases between. The germline V gene encodes CDR1 ENHRY and CDR2 SYGVKD. CDR3 in amino acids: CAISGGNTGELFF. The DNA for the CDR3 is TGTGCCATCAGTGGGGGAAACACCGGGGAGCTGTTTTTT.

This clone was recorded a few times. V gene TRBV7-6 combines with J gene TRBJ2-5, with D unresolved. CDR3 length: 13 amino acids. The germline CDR1 and CDR2 sequences are SGHVS and FNYEAQ. Trimming left V 1 base short and J 5 bases short, with 8 bases between. CDR3 amino acids: CASSLENQETQYF. CDR3 DNA: TGTGCCAGCAGCTTAGAGAATCAGGAGACCCAGTACTTC.

This clone was detected only a few times. The gene calls are TRBV5-1 and TRBJ2-7, with no clear D. The CDR3 is 12 amino acids. In germline, CDR1 is SGHRS, CDR2 YFSETQ. The V gene lost 2 bases and the J gene lost 7 bases, with 10 bases spanning the gap. CDR3 in amino acids: CASSLPTREQYF. The CDR3, as DNA: TGCGCCAGCAGCTTACCAACGCGGGAGCAGTACTTC.